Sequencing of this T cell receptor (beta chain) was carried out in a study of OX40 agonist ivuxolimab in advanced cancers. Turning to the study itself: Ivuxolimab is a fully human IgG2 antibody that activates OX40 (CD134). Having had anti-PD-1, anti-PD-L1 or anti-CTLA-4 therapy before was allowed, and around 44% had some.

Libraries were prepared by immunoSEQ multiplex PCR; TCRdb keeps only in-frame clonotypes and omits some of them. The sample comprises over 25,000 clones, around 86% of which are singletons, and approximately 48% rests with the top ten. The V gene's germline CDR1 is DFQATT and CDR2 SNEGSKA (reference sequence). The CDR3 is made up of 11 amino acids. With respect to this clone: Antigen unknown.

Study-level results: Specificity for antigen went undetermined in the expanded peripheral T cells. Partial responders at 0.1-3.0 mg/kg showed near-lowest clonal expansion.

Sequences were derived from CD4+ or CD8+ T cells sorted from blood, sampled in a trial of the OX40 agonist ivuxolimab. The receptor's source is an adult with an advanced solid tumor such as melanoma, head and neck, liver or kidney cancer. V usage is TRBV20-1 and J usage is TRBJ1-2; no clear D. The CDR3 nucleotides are TGCATCCCCGATCTGATGAGAGGCTACACCTTC. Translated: CIPDLMRGYTF.